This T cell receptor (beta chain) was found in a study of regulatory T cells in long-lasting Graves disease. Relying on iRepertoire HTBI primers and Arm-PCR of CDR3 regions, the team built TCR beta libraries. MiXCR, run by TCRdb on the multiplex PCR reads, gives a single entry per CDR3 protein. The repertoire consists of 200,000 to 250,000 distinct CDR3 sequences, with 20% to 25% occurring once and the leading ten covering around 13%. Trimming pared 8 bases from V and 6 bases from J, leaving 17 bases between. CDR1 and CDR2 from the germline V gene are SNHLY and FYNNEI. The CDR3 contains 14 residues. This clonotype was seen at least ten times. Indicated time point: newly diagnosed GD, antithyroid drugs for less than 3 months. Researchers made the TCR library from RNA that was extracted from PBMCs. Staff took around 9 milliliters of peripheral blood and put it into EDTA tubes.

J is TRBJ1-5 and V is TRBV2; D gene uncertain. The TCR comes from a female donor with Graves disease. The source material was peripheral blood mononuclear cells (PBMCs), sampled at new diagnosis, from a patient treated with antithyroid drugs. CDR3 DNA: TGTGCCAGCTCCCAGGCCATCTGGGGTCAGCCCCAGCATTTT. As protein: CASSQAIWGQPQHF.